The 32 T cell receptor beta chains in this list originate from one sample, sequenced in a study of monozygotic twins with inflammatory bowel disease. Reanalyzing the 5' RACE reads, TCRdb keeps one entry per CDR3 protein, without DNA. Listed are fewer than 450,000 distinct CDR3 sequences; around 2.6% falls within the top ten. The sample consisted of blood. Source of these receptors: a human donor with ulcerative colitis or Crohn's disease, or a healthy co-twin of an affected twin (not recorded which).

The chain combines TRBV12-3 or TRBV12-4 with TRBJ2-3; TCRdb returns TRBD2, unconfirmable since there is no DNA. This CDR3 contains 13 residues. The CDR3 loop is CASTQEDTDTQYF.

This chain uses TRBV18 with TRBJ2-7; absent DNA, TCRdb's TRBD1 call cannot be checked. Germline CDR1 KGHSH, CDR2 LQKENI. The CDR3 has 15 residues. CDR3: CASSFDRTRSYEQYF.

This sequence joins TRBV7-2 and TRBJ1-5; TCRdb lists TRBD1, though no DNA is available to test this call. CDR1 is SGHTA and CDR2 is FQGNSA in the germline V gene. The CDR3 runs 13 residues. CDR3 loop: CASSLDPGVPQHF.

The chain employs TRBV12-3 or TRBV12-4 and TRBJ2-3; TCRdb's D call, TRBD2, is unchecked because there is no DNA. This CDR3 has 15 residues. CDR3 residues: CASTLLAGGPNTQYF.

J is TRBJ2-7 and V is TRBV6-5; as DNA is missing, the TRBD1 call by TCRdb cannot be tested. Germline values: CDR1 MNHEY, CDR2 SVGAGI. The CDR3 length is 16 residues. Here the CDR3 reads CASSSNGAGQTYEQYF.

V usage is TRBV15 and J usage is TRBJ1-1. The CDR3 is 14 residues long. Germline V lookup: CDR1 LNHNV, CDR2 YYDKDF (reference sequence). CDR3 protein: CATSRDRLNTEAFF.

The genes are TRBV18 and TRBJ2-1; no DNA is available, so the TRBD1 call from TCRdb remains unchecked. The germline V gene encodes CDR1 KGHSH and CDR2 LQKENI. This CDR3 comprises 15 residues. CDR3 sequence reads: CASSPGRIAYNEQFF.

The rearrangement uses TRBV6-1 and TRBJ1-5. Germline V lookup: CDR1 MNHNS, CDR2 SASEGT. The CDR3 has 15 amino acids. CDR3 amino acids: CASDREEYSNQPQHF.

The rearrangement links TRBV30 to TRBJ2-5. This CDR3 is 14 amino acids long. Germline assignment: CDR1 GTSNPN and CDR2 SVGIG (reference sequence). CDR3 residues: CAWSVQGVGETQYF.

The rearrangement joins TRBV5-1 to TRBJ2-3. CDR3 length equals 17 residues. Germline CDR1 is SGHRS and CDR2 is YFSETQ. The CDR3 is CASSLEISGDSTDTQYF. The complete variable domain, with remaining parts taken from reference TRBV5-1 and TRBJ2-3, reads KAGVTQTPRYLIKTRGQQVTLSCSPISGHRSVSWYQQTPGQGLQFLFEYFSETQRNKGNFPGRFSGRQFSNSRSEMNVSTLELGDSALYLCASSLEISGDSTDTQYFGPGTRLTVL.

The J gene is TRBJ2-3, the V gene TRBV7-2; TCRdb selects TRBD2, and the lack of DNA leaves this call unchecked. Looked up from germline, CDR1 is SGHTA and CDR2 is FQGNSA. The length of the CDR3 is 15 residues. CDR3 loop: CASSSGLAVTDTQYF.

The CDR3 sequence: CASSILGDYNEQFF. The chain employs TRBV19 and TRBJ2-1. Germline V gives CDR1 LNHDA, CDR2 SQIVND (reference sequence). This CDR3 region has 14 residues.

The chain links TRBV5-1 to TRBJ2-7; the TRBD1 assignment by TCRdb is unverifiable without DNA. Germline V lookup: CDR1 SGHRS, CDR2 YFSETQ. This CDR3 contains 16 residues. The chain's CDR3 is CASSQGSGPPPYEQYF.

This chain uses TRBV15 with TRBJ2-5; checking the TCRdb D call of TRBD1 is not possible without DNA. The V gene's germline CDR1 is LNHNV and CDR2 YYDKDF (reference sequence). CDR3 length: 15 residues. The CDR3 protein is CATSRELGGRETQYF.

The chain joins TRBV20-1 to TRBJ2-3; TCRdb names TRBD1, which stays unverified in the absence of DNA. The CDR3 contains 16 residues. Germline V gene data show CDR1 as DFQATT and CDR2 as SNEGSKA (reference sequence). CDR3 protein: CSARGTGGASTDTQYF.

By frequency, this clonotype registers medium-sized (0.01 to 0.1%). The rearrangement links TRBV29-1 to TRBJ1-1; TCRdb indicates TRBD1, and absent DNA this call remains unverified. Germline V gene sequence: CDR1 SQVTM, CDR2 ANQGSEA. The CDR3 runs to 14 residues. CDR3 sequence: CSVESGQGLSEAFF. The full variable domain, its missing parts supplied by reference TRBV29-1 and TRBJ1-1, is SAVISQKPSRDICQRGTSLTIQCQVDSQVTMMFWYRQQPGQSLTLIATANQGSEATYESGFVIDKFPISRPNLTFSTLTVSNMSPEDSSIYLCSVESGQGLSEAFFGQGTRLTVV.

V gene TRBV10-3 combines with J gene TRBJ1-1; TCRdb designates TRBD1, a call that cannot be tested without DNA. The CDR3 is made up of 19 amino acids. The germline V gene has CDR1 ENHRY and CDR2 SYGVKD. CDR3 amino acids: CAISEDWRTGPSVSPEAFF.

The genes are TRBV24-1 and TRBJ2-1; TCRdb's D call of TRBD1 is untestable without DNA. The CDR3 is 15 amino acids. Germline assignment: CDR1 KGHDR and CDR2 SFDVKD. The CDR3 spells CATNPHRDPYNEQFF.

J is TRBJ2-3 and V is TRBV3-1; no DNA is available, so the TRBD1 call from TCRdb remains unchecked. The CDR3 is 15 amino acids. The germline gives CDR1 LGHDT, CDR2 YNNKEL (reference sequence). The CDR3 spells CASSQDWGITDTQYF.

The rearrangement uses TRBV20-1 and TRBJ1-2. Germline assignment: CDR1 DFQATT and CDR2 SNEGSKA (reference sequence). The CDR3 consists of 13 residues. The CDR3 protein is CSASLRPQHGYTF.

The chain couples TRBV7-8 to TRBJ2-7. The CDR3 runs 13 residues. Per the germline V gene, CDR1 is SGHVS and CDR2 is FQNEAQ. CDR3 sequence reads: CASSLAPGYEQYF.

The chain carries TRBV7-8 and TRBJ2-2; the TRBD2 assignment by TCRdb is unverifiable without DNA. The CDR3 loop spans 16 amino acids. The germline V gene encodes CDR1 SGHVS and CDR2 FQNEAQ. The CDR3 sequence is CASSLASGGVTGELFF.

The CDR3 loop is CSVEGVYGYTF. This rearrangement joins TRBV29-1 to TRBJ1-2. This CDR3 region has 11 residues. The germline V gene has CDR1 SQVTM and CDR2 ANQGSEA. Drawing the rest from reference TRBV29-1 and TRBJ1-2, the complete variable domain is SAVISQKPSRDICQRGTSLTIQCQVDSQVTMMFWYRQQPGQSLTLIATANQGSEATYESGFVIDKFPISRPNLTFSTLTVSNMSPEDSSIYLCSVEGVYGYTFGSGTRLTVV.

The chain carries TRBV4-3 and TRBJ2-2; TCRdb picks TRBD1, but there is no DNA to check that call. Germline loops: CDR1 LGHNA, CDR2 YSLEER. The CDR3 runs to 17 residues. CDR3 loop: CASSQGPAGGYTGELFF.

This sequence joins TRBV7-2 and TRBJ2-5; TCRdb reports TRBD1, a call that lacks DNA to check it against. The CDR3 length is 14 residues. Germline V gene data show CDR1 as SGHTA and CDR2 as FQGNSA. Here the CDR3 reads CASSLQGIGETQYF.

CDR3 loop: CSAKKWDSQTYEQYF. The rearrangement joins TRBV20-1 to TRBJ2-7; TCRdb's assignment of TRBD1 cannot be checked, as there is no DNA. The CDR3 extends over 15 amino acids. From germline, CDR1 is DFQATT and CDR2 SNEGSKA (reference sequence).

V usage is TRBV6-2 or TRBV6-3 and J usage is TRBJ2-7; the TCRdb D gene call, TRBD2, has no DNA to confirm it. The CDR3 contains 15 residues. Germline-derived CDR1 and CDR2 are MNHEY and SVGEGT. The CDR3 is CASSIGQREHYEQYF.

The CDR3: CASSYPADRAPYGYTF. The chain recombines TRBV6-2 or TRBV6-3 with TRBJ1-2; TCRdb returns TRBD1, unconfirmable since there is no DNA. CDR1 MNHEY and CDR2 SVGEGT come from the germline V gene. The CDR3 covers 16 residues.

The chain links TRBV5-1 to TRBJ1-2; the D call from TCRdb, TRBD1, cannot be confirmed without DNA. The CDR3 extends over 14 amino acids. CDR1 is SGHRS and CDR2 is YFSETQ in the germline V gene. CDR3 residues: CASSLAWGKNGYTF.

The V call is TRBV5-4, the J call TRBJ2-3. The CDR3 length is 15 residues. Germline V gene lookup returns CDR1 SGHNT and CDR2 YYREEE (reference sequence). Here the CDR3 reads CASSLKSSLTDTQYF.

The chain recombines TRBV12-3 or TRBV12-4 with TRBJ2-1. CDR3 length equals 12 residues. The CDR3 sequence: CASSFWIDEQFF.

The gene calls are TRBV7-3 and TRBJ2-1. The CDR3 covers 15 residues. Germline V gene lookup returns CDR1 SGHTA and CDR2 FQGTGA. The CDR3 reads CASSSYSSSYNEQFF.